These 27 T cell receptor beta chains came from one sample sequenced in a study of blood T cell repertoires in COVID-19 (dated by TCRdb to about 2020). Libraries were prepared through the immunoSEQ multiplex PCR assay. TCRdb retrieved this table from immuneACCESS and kept in-frame rearrangements only. Not all clones are present; in checked studies, unresolved V genes account for under half, and no reason is known for the remainder. The sample records more than 110,000 clones, 79% of which are singletons. The top ten hold approximately 3.5% of the sample. The sample was peripheral blood. The receptors come from a man between 60 and 75 years old with acute or convalescent COVID-19.

This chain uses TRBV6-4 with TRBJ1-6; maybe TRBD1 (6 bases). This CDR3 contains 14 residues. The V end was cut by 4 bases, the J end by 7 bases, with 11 bases between. The germline V gene encodes CDR1 MRHNA and CDR2 SNTAGT. In DNA form, the CDR3 reads TGTGCCAGCAGTGCTACAGGGCGCAATTCACCCCTCCACTTT. Amino acid sequence: CASSATGRNSPLHF.

This sequence joins TRBV15 and TRBJ2-1; tentative D call: TRBD1 (5 bases). The CDR3 length is 12 residues. Germline V gene sequence: CDR1 LNHNV, CDR2 YYDKDF (reference sequence). Trimming removed 2 bases at V and 8 bases at J, with 7 bases between. The CDR3 sequence is CATSRLGDEQFF. The CDR3 nucleotides read TGTGCCACCAGCAGACTAGGGGATGAGCAGTTCTTC.

The V and J genes are TRBV21-1 and TRBJ1-1; TRBD1, the table's D call, lacks a check against the DNA. TRBV21-1 is a pseudogene. The CDR3 is 12 residues long. The CDR3 DNA reads TGTGCCAGTAACAGGTGGTGTACTGAAGCTTTCTTT. It translates to CASNRWCTEAFF.

This sequence joins TRBV5-8 and TRBJ1-1; no reliable D call. Germline V gene data show CDR1 as SGHTS and CDR2 as YDEGEE. The CDR3 totals 14 residues. V was clipped by 0 bases and J by 0 bases, with 6 bases between them. CDR3 sequence reads: CASSLGLLNTEAFF. The CDR3 DNA is TGTGCCAGCAGCTTGGGACTGCTGAACACTGAAGCTTTCTTT.

The chain recombines TRBV5-4 with TRBJ2-5; TRBD2 matches 10 bases. With 3 bases clipped from V and 1 base from J, the junction kept 3 bases outside the gene matches. Per the germline V gene, CDR1 is SGHNT and CDR2 is YYREEE (reference sequence). The CDR3 has 15 residues. The DNA of the CDR3 is TGTGCCAGCAGCTCCCGGACTAGCGGCCAAGAGACCCAGTACTTC. Translation: CASSSRTSGQETQYF.

DNA of the CDR3: TGTGCCAGCTCACCCGGGAGTTACGAGCAGTACTTC. Translation gives CASSPGSYEQYF. This chain connects TRBV18 to TRBJ2-7, with D possibly TRBD2 on 6 matching bases. V was clipped by 3 bases and J by 4 bases, with 7 bases between them. From germline, CDR1 is KGHSH and CDR2 LQKENI. The CDR3 has 12 amino acids.

This clone was seen a few times. The chain uses TRBV27 and TRBJ2-7; 8 bases line up with TRBD1. The junction had 8 bases not matched to a gene; V was cut back by 3 bases and J by 7 bases. Germline V gene data show CDR1 as MNHEY and CDR2 as SMNVEV (reference sequence). CDR3 length equals 14 residues. The CDR3: CASSFSSGGSEQYF. CDR3 coding DNA: TGTGCCAGCAGTTTTTCCTCAGGGGGCTCAGAGCAGTACTTC.

In its sample, this clone was seen once. This chain connects TRBV2 to TRBJ2-1, with 11 bases that match TRBD2. Germline CDR1 reads SNHLY; CDR2 reads FYNNEI. The CDR3 totals 15 residues. The trim removed 7 bases at V and 9 bases at J, leaving 11 bases unmatched. In DNA form, the CDR3 reads TGTGCCAGCACCGAACTAGCGGGAGTGACAATTGAGCAGTTCTTC. This gives the protein CASTELAGVTIEQFF.

The chain has TRBV4-1 and TRBJ2-5; the match to TRBD1 covers 8 bases. CDR3 size: 15 residues. Unmatched junction bases numbered 7, after V lost 0 bases and J lost 7 bases. Germline loops: CDR1 MGHRA, CDR2 YSYEKL. Here the CDR3 DNA reads TGCGCCAGCAGCCAAGATCAGGGGGCCCTAGGGACCCAGTACTTC. Translation: CASSQDQGALGTQYF.

Remarks on this clone: This same CDR3 is encoded by further DNA sequences in the sample. The chain employs TRBV4-1 and TRBJ1-4, with D perhaps matching TRBD1 (5 bases). The germline gives CDR1 MGHRA, CDR2 YSYEKL. The CDR3 consists of 15 residues. V was shortened by 0 bases and J by 2 bases, with 7 bases between the two germline ends. This CDR3 is CASSQDPGTNEKLFF. The CDR3 region has the DNA TGCGCCAGCAGCCAAGATCCAGGGACTAATGAAAAACTGTTTTTT.

As DNA, the CDR3 is TGCAGCGTTTACGCTGGGACAGCCGTCTACGAGCAGTACTTC. Translating gives CSVYAGTAVYEQYF. This chain uses TRBV29-1 with TRBJ2-7; 7 nucleotides align to TRBD1. The CDR3 runs 14 residues. After removal of 5 bases from V and 3 bases from J, the junction contained 10 bases not matched to a gene. Germline CDR1 reads SQVTM; CDR2 reads ANQGSEA.

As to this clone: Different DNA sequences within this sample yield the same CDR3. The V call is TRBV4-2, the J call TRBJ1-4, with 9 bases matching TRBD1. The V and J ends lost 4 bases and 6 bases, in that order; junction bases with no gene match: 3. CDR3 length: 14 residues. The germline V gene has CDR1 LGHNA and CDR2 YNFKEQ. The CDR3 sequence: CASSPGQGDEKLFF. The CDR3 nucleotides read TGTGCCAGCAGCCCGGGACAGGGTGATGAAAAACTGTTTTTT.

V is TRBV19 and J is TRBJ2-7, with D possibly matching TRBD1 (5 bases). CDR1 and CDR2 (germline): LNHDA, SQIVND (reference sequence). The CDR3 is 14 amino acids. V dropped 6 bases and J dropped 0 bases, with 12 bases sitting between them. The CDR3: CASRRGGNSYEQYF. The CDR3 DNA reads as TGTGCCAGTAGAAGGGGTGGGAACTCCTACGAGCAGTACTTC.

The chain recombines TRBV4-2 with TRBJ1-1; D gene ambiguous. V gave up 6 bases and J gave up 1 base, with 9 bases separating them. The CDR3 is 13 amino acids. Germline CDR1 is LGHNA and CDR2 is YNFKEQ. CDR3 bases: TGTGCCAGCAGTTCTGAGGGGAACACTGAAGCTTTCTTT. Protein: CASSSEGNTEAFF.

This clone was picked up one time. The chain links TRBV16 to TRBJ2-7, with 8 bases identical to TRBD2. The CDR3 has 14 amino acids. Germline CDR1 and CDR2: KGHSY and FQNENV. With 4 bases clipped from V and 2 bases from J, the junction kept 4 bases outside the gene matches. In DNA form, the CDR3 reads TGTGCCAGCAGCCTGCCGGGACTAGCCTACGAGCAGTACTTC. Its translation: CASSLPGLAYEQYF.

This sequence joins TRBV4-2 and TRBJ1-2; possible D gene TRBD1, 5 bases. V was clipped by 0 bases and J by 5 bases, with 7 bases between them. The CDR3 consists of 13 residues. From germline, CDR1 is LGHNA and CDR2 YNFKEQ. The CDR3 nucleotides read TGTGCCAGCAGCCAAGATCGGGGGTATGGCTACACCTTC. The encoded protein is CASSQDRGYGYTF.

The V call is TRBV5-1, the J call TRBJ1-3; D unresolved. Germline CDR1 is SGHRS and CDR2 is YFSETQ. Trimming shortened V by 9 bases and J by 4 bases, and 5 bases separated the two germline ends. This CDR3 region has 10 residues. The CDR3 DNA follows: TGCGCCAACTTGGGAAACACCATATATTTT. It encodes CANLGNTIYF.

Remarks on this clone: One end of the junction varies from germline; a read error may be responsible. The gene calls are TRBV7-7 and TRBJ2-2; D might be TRBD2 (6 bases). This CDR3 is built from 15 residues. Germline assignment: CDR1 SSHAT and CDR2 FNYEAQ (reference sequence). The CDR3 here is CASSAGLAGTGELFF. CDR3 nucleotides: TGTGCTAGCAGTGCGGGGCTAGCCGGCACCGGGGAGCTGTTTTTT.

This clone was observed a handful of times. The chain employs TRBV2 and TRBJ2-7; D possibly corresponds to TRBD1 (5 bases). Trimming removed 7 bases from V and 2 bases from J, with 15 bases in between. Germline V gene lookup returns CDR1 SNHLY and CDR2 FYNNEI. The CDR3 is 14 amino acids. CDR3 sequence reads: CASKDDRITYEQYF. The CDR3, as DNA: TGTGCCAGCAAGGACGACAGAATAACCTACGAGCAGTACTTC.

The rearrangement joins TRBV6-2 or TRBV6-3 to TRBJ1-6; D possibly corresponds to TRBD1 (6 bases). Deletions cut 3 bases from V and 9 bases from J, with 12 bases between. This CDR3 has 14 amino acids. Germline V gene lookup returns CDR1 MNHEY and CDR2 SVGEGT. The CDR3 sequence is CASSYWTALSPLHF. The CDR3 region has the DNA TGTGCCAGCAGTTATTGGACAGCCCTTTCACCCCTCCACTTT.

The V and J genes are TRBV6-2 or TRBV6-3 and TRBJ1-2; D possibly corresponds to TRBD1 (6 bases). Germline assignment: CDR1 MNHEY and CDR2 SVGEGT. CDR3 length: 17 amino acids. The V end was cut by 5 bases, the J end by 6 bases, with 25 bases between. The CDR3 reads CASSRPTEGVNGNGYTF. In DNA, the CDR3 is TGTGCCAGCAGTCGTCCCACTGAGGGGGTAAATGGGAATGGCTACACCTTC.

V is TRBV28 and J is TRBJ2-1; TRBD2 matches 13 bases. CDR1 MDHEN and CDR2 SYDVKM come from the germline V gene. The CDR3 consists of 11 residues. The CDR3 loop reads CGTSGSNEQFF. CDR3 in DNA: TGTGGGACTAGCGGGAGCAATGAGCAGTTCTTC.

This chain links TRBV5-6 with TRBJ2-7; D possibly corresponds to TRBD2 (6 bases). Germline CDR1 is SGHDT and CDR2 is YYEEEE. V was cut by 7 bases and J by 2 bases, with 19 bases left in between. CDR3 length equals 15 residues. The CDR3 loop is CASSPPGVRPYEQYF. CDR3 coding DNA: TGTGCCAGCTCCCCCCCGGGGGTCAGACCCTACGAGCAGTACTTC.

This chain connects TRBV4-2 to TRBJ2-3; possibly TRBD2 for D (6 bases). The length of the CDR3 is 16 residues. V was shortened by 1 base and J by 3 bases, with 14 bases between the two germline ends. The germline V gene encodes CDR1 LGHNA and CDR2 YNFKEQ. The CDR3, as DNA: TGTGCCAGCAGCCAAGTTCAAGCGGGTTTAACAGATACGCAGTATTTT. Translated: CASSQVQAGLTDTQYF.

V is TRBV7-9 and J is TRBJ1-6; the match to TRBD1 covers 8 bases. The CDR3 totals 14 residues. The V gene end was trimmed by 1 base and the J gene end by 10 bases; junction bases not matched to a gene: 3. CDR1 SEHNR and CDR2 FQNEAQ come from the germline V gene (reference sequence). The CDR3 region is CASSLDQGASPLHF. The CDR3 region has the DNA TGTGCCAGCAGCTTAGACCAGGGGGCCTCACCCCTCCACTTT.

The CDR3 coding sequence is TGTGCCAGCAGTTCCCAGCCACCGAGGGCTAATTCACCCCTCCACTTT. Translated: CASSSQPPRANSPLHF. The V and J genes are TRBV28 and TRBJ1-6; D remains unclear. The V gene lost 4 bases and the J gene lost 6 bases, with 16 bases spanning the gap. CDR1 is MDHEN and CDR2 is SYDVKM in the germline V gene. The CDR3 extends over 16 amino acids. Together with reference TRBV28 and TRBJ1-6, the CDR3 gives the full variable domain: DVKVTQSSRYLVKRTGEKVFLECVQDMDHENMFWYRQDPGLGLRLIYFSYDVKMKEKGDIPEGYSVSREKKERFSLILESASTNQTSMYLCASSSQPPRANSPLHFGNGTRLTVT.

V gene TRBV3-1 (or the pseudogene TRBV3-2) combines with J gene TRBJ1-6; D unresolved. The germline V and J ends were trimmed by 8 bases and 5 bases, with 10 bases remaining between them. The CDR3 is 13 amino acids. The germline gives CDR1 LGHDT, CDR2 YNNKEL (reference sequence). CDR3 DNA: TGTGCCAGCGACGCGGGCGATAATTCACCCCTCCACTTT. This translates into CASDAGDNSPLHF.